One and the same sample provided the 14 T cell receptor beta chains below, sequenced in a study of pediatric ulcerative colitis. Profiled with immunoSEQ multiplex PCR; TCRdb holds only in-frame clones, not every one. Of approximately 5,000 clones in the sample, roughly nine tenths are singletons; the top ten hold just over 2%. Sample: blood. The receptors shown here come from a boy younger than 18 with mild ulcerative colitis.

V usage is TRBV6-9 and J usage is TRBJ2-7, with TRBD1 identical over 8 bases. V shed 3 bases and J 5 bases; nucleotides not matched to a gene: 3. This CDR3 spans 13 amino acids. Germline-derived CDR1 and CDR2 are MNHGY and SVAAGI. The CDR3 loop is CASSYKDRDEQYF. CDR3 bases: TGTGCCAGCAGTTACAAGGACAGGGACGAGCAGTACTTC.

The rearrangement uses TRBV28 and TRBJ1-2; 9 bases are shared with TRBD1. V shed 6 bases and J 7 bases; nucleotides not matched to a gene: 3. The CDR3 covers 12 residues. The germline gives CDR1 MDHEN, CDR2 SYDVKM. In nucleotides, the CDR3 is TGTGCCAGCAGCGTGGGACAGGGTGGCTACACCTTC. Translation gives CASSVGQGGYTF.

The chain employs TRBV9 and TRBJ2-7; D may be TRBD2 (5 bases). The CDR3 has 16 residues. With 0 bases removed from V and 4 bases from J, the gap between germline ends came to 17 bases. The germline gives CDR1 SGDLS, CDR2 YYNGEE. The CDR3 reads CASSVAPSAEVYEQYF. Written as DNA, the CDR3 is TGTGCCAGCAGCGTAGCCCCGAGCGCGGAGGTGTACGAGCAGTACTTC.

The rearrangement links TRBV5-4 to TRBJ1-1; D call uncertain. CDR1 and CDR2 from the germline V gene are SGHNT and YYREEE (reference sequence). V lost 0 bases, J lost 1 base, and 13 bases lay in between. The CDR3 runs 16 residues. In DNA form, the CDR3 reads TGTGCCAGCAGCTTGGATAAGGGTTGGGGGAACACTGAAGCTTTCTTT. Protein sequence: CASSLDKGWGNTEAFF.

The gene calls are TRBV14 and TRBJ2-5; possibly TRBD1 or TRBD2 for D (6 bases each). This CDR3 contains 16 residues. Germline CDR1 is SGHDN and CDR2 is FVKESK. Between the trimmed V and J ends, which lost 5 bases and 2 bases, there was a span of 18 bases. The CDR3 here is CASSSQRGVRQETQYF. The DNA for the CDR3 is TGTGCCAGCAGCAGCCAAAGGGGGGTAAGGCAAGAGACCCAGTACTTC.

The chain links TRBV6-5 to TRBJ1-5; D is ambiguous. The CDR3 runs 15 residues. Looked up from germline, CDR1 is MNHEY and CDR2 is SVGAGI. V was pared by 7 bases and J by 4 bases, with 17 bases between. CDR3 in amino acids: CASTGEGMTNQPQHF. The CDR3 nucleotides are TGTGCCAGCACCGGGGAGGGTATGACAAATCAGCCCCAGCATTTT.

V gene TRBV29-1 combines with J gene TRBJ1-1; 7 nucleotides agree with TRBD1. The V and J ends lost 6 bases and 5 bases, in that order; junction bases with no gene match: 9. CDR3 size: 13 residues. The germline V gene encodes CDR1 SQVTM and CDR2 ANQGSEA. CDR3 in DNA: TGCAGCGTCGTTACAGGGGTAGGGACTGAAGCTTTCTTT. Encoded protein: CSVVTGVGTEAFF.

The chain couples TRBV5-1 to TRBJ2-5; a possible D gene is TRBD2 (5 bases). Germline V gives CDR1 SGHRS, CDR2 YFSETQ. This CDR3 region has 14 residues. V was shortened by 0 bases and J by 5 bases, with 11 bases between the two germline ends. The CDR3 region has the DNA TGCGCCAGCAGCTTGGCTCGGGGTCCGGAGACCCAGTACTTC. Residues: CASSLARGPETQYF.

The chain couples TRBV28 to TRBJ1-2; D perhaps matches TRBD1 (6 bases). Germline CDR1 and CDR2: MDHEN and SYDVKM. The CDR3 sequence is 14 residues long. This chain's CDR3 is CVTFTGMDNYGYTF. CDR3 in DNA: TGTGTTACCTTCACAGGGATGGATAACTATGGCTACACCTTC.

The CDR3 loop is CASSAETEYNEQFF. CDR3 DNA: TGTGCCAGCAGTGCCGAGACTGAATACAATGAGCAGTTCTTC. The chain links TRBV6-6 to TRBJ2-1; D ambiguous. Germline V lookup: CDR1 MNHNY, CDR2 SVGAGI (reference sequence). V gave up 5 bases and J gave up 4 bases, with 12 bases separating them. The CDR3 is 14 amino acids.

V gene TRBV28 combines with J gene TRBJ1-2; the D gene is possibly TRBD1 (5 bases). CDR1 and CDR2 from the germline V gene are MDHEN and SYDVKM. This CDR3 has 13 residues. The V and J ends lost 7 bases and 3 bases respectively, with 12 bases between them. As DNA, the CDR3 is TGTGCCAGCACCATATGGGGGGACTATGGCTACACCTTC. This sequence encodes CASTIWGDYGYTF.

The CDR3: CATSTANYGYTF. The CDR3, as DNA: TGTGCCACCTCGACAGCTAACTATGGCTACACCTTC. The rearrangement uses TRBV6-9 and TRBJ1-2, with TRBD1 as a possible D gene (5 bases). CDR3 length: 12 amino acids. The germline V and J ends were trimmed by 10 bases and 0 bases, with 9 bases remaining between them. Germline V lookup: CDR1 MNHGY, CDR2 SVAAGI.

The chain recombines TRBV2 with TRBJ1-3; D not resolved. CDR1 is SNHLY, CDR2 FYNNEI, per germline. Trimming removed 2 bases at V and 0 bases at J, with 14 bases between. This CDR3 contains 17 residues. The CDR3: CASSELGPPSSGNTIYF. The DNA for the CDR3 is TGTGCCAGCAGTGAACTGGGTCCCCCAAGCTCTGGAAACACCATATATTTT.

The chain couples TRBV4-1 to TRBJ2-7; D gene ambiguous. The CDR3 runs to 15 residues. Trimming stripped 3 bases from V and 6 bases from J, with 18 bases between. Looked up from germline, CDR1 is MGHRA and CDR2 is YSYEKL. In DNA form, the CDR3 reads TGCGCCAGCAGCCAGGCCCTTTCCGGCTCGGGCGAGCAGTACTTC. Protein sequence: CASSQALSGSGEQYF.